Listed below are T cell receptor beta chains from one sample, sequenced in a study of early T cells in non-severe SARS-CoV-2 infection. TCRdb analysed the 5' RACE reads with MiXCR anew, one entry per CDR3 protein. The repertoire holds roughly 65,000 distinct CDR3 sequences, with more than 9% as singletons. The sequencing sample was made of whole blood. The receptors were sampled from an adult who was a healthcare worker with PCR-confirmed SARS-CoV-2 infection or an uninfected control (not recorded which). The CDR3 runs from the conserved cysteine through the conserved F or W. A D gene is named only where the DNA matches it firmly. The listing skips clone size in some rows; elsewhere it reads once, few, many or a size class.

j_gene,abundance,v_gene,d_gene,CDR3aa,CDR3nt
TRBJ1-6,.,TRBV6-2/TRBV6-3,TRBD1,CASSYHRLQGVDSSLHF,TGTGCCAGCAGTTACCACCGACTGCAGGGGGTCGATTCATCCCTCCACTTT
TRBJ2-1,.,TRBV19,.,CASREVAYNEQFF,TGTGCCAGTAGGGAGGTAGCCTACAATGAGCAGTTCTTC
TRBJ2-1,few,TRBV10-1,TRBD2,CASGTNSYNEQFF,TGCGCCAGCGGGACTAACTCCTACAATGAGCAGTTCTTC
TRBJ1-1,few,TRBV12-3/TRBV12-4,.,CAGPMNTEAFF,TGTGCCGGTCCGATGAACACTGAAGCTTTCTTT
TRBJ2-5,many,TRBV7-2,.,CASRRPPSETQYF,TGTGCCAGCAGACGACCCCCCTCAGAGACCCAGTACTTC
TRBJ2-3,few,TRBV6-4,TRBD1,CASSGTGNTDTQYF,TGTGCCAGCAGTGGGACAGGGAACACAGATACGCAGTATTTT
TRBJ2-7,.,TRBV7-6,.,CASSFADSYEQYF,TGTGCCAGCAGCTTTGCGGACTCCTACGAGCAGTACTTC
TRBJ1-2,.,TRBV11-2,.,CASSLVDIPGGYTF,TGTGCCAGCAGCTTAGTGGACATACCAGGAGGCTACACCTTC
TRBJ1-1,.,TRBV27,.,CASSLLGDTEAFF,TGTGCCAGCAGTTTGTTAGGGGACACTGAAGCTTTCTTT
TRBJ2-2,many,TRBV30,.,CAWKPSGRPPNTGELFF,TGTGCCTGGAAGCCCTCCGGCAGGCCACCGAACACCGGGGAGCTGTTTTTT
TRBJ1-1,few,TRBV9,.,CASSVGGAGTEAFF,TGTGCCAGCAGCGTAGGGGGAGCGGGCACTGAAGCTTTCTTT
TRBJ1-1,few,TRBV20-1,.,CSARTAGRRNTEAFF,TGCAGTGCCCGGACGGCGGGCAGGAGGAACACTGAAGCTTTCTTT
TRBJ1-6,few,TRBV18,.,CASSPLVRMNGRNSPLHF,TGTGCCAGCTCACCTTTGGTCCGGATGAATGGGCGTAACTCACCCCTCCACTTT
TRBJ2-5,many,TRBV29-1,TRBD2,CSVSRAGGQETQYF,TGCAGCGTTTCAAGAGCGGGGGGCCAAGAGACCCAGTACTTC
TRBJ2-5,many,TRBV7-6,TRBD2,CASSDKGRARETQYF,TGTGCCAGCAGCGACAAGGGGAGGGCAAGAGAGACCCAGTACTTC
TRBJ2-2,.,TRBV9,.,CASSVEGTGELFF,TGTGCCAGCAGCGTAGAAGGGACCGGGGAGCTGTTTTTT
TRBJ2-1,.,TRBV12-3/TRBV12-4,.,CASSLVGTLHNEQFF,TGTGCCAGCAGTTTGGTGGGGACATTGCACAATGAGCAGTTCTTC
TRBJ1-1,.,TRBV2,.,CASSGLGGAPGNTEAFF,TGTGCCAGCAGTGGTCTGGGGGGAGCGCCTGGGAACACTGAAGCTTTCTTT
TRBJ2-7,few,TRBV24-1,.,CATSDLIMGRTGYEQYF,TGTGCCACCAGTGATTTGATCATGGGCCGGACTGGATACGAGCAGTACTTC
TRBJ2-3,few,TRBV7-6,TRBD2,CASSRAWGGDTQYF,TGTGCCAGCAGCCGGGCGTGGGGGGGAGATACGCAGTATTTT
TRBJ1-5,.,TRBV20-1,.,CSAAPVRAINQPQHF,TGCAGTGCTGCCCCCGTCAGGGCGATCAATCAGCCCCAGCATTTT
TRBJ1-5,few,TRBV2,.,CASSEDRWNQPQHF,TGTGCCAGCAGCGAAGACCGATGGAATCAGCCCCAGCATTTT
TRBJ2-3,.,TRBV9,.,CASSIHAGDTQYF,TGTGCCAGCAGCATCCATGCCGGGGATACGCAGTATTTT
TRBJ2-2,.,TRBV2,.,CASRGLSGTGELFF,TGTGCCAGCCGGGGACTCTCGGGCACCGGGGAGCTGTTTTTT
TRBJ2-7,many,TRBV6-1,TRBD2,CASSDRTRSYEQYF,TGTGCCAGCAGTGACCGGACTAGGAGCTACGAGCAGTACTTC
TRBJ1-3,many,TRBV7-6,.,CASSLPGNTIYF,TGTGCCAGCAGCTTACCAGGAAACACCATATATTTT
TRBJ1-2,many,TRBV18,.,CASSPPFRDVTNYGYTF,TGTGCCAGCTCACCACCGTTTCGGGACGTCACTAACTATGGCTACACCTTC
TRBJ1-1,once,TRBV2,.,CASSEGARTNTEAFF,TGTGCCAGCAGTGAAGGAGCCAGGACTAACACTGAAGCTTTCTTT
TRBJ1-2,few,TRBV12-3/TRBV12-4,.,CASSRVSDSYGYTF,TGTGCCAGCAGCCGGGTCTCGGATTCTTATGGCTACACCTTC
TRBJ2-5,.,TRBV12-3/TRBV12-4,.,CASSTDTVAQYF,TGTGCCAGCAGTACGGATACGGTAGCCCAGTACTTC
TRBJ1-2,many,TRBV3-1,.,CASSQETALFGYTF,TGTGCCAGCAGCCAAGAAACCGCCCTTTTCGGCTACACCTTC
TRBJ2-3,.,TRBV11-3,.,CASSSLASDTQYF,TGTGCCAGCAGCAGCCTTGCTTCAGATACGCAGTATTTT
TRBJ2-1,many,TRBV10-2,.,CASSERKRTYNEQFF,TGCGCCAGCAGTGAGAGGAAGCGGACTTACAATGAGCAGTTCTTC
TRBJ2-1,few,TRBV14,TRBD1,CASSQDNRGLTYYNEQFF,TGTGCCAGCAGCCAAGATAACAGGGGATTGACATACTACAATGAGCAGTTCTTC
TRBJ2-1,.,TRBV6-6,TRBD1,CASSYRRTGENNEQFF,TGTGCCAGCAGTTACCGCCGGACAGGGGAAAACAATGAGCAGTTCTTC
TRBJ1-4,few,TRBV5-5,.,CASSLETNSNEKLLF,TGTGCCAGCAGCTTGGAAACAAACTCTAATGAAAAACTGCTTTTT
TRBJ2-1,.,TRBV2,.,CASSSNEQFF,TGTGCCAGCAGCTCTAATGAGCAGTTCTTC
TRBJ1-2,many,TRBV20-1,.,CSAGAGRDYGYTF,TGCAGTGCTGGAGCGGGTAGGGACTATGGCTACACCTTC
TRBJ1-4,.,TRBV3-1,.,CASSQGDSASSF,TGTGCCAGCAGCCAAGGAGACAGTGCGTCCAGTTTT
TRBJ2-5,few,TRBV5-4,.,CASSLRQGGEETQYF,TGTGCCAGCAGCTTGAGGCAGGGCGGCGAGGAGACCCAGTACTTC
TRBJ2-7,few,TRBV5-1,TRBD2,CASSLGPAGAYEQYF,TGCGCCAGCAGCTTGGGGCCTGCGGGGGCCTACGAGCAGTACTTC
TRBJ1-1,.,TRBV18,.,CASSPLQSYTEAFF,TGTGCCAGCTCACCCCTCCAGAGTTACACTGAAGCTTTCTTT
TRBJ2-7,.,TRBV7-2,.,CASSFGASYEQYF,TGTGCCAGCAGTTTCGGGGCTTCCTACGAGCAGTACTTC
TRBJ2-1,few,TRBV30,TRBD2,CAWSGDLLAGVSYNEQFF,TGTGCCTGGAGTGGTGACTTACTAGCGGGGGTTTCTTACAATGAGCAGTTCTTC
TRBJ1-2,many,TRBV6-1,.,CASSPNGGSYGYTF,TGTGCCAGCAGTCCAAACGGGGGCTCCTATGGCTACACCTTC
TRBJ2-7,.,TRBV2,.,CASNLANRDEQYF,TGTGCCAGCAATCTGGCGAACAGGGACGAGCAGTACTTC
TRBJ1-4,many,TRBV4-3,TRBD1,CASSQFGTGGGGEKLFF,TGCGCCAGCAGCCAATTCGGGACAGGGGGCGGTGGGGAAAAACTGTTTTTT
TRBJ2-1,.,TRBV5-6,.,CASSLDGAFIPKEQFF,TGTGCCAGCAGCTTGGATGGAGCATTCATACCCAAGGAGCAGTTCTTC
TRBJ2-3,.,TRBV20-1,.,CSARLGDTQYF,TGCAGTGCTCGATTGGGGGATACGCAGTATTTT
TRBJ1-1,many,TRBV9,.,CASNTGTENTEAFF,TGTGCCAGTAACACCGGGACGGAAAACACTGAAGCTTTCTTT
TRBJ2-5,many,TRBV12-5,.,CASGANFATQYF,TGTGCTAGTGGTGCGAACTTCGCGACCCAGTACTTC
TRBJ1-1,many,TRBV10-3,.,CAISESGRAEAFF,TGTGCCATCAGTGAGTCGGGCCGAGCTGAAGCTTTCTTT
TRBJ1-5,many,TRBV12-3/TRBV12-4,.,CASTGSSNQPQHF,TGTGCCAGCACCGGGTCTTCGAATCAGCCCCAGCATTTT
TRBJ2-3,few,TRBV3-1,.,CASSRTGPDTQYF,TGTGCCAGCAGCCGCACAGGGCCAGATACGCAGTATTTT